The 27 T cell receptor beta chains below come from one sample, sequenced in a study of cytomegalovirus exposure and HLA in healthy donors. Assay used: immunoSEQ multiplex PCR; TCRdb lists only in-frame clones, some missing. This sample has about 120,000 clones, with around 89% found just once. Sample: PBMCs. These receptors all come from a woman between 18 and 30 years old in good health and CMV-seropositive.

This chain uses TRBV5-6 with TRBJ2-7; 8 nucleotides agree with TRBD1. The germline CDR1 and CDR2 sequences are SGHDT and YYEEEE. After removal of 2 bases from V and 0 bases from J, the junction contained 7 bases not matched to a gene. This CDR3 spans 16 amino acids. CDR3 bases: TGTGCCAGCAGCTTATTCGCGGGACAGGTCTCCTACGAGCAGTACTTC. Protein: CASSLFAGQVSYEQYF.

This chain joins TRBV18 and TRBJ2-5; D unresolved. The V end was cut by 3 bases, the J end by 2 bases, with 7 bases between. This CDR3 region has 13 residues. Germline assignment: CDR1 KGHSH and CDR2 LQKENI. The DNA for the CDR3 is TGTGCCAGCTCACCTGGCTTTCAAGAGACCCAGTACTTC. Translating gives CASSPGFQETQYF.

The chain employs TRBV2 and TRBJ2-3, with TRBD2 identical over 7 bases. The V gene end was trimmed by 1 base and the J gene end by 4 bases; junction bases not matched to a gene: 2. Germline V gives CDR1 SNHLY, CDR2 FYNNEI. The CDR3 runs 14 residues. Here the CDR3 reads CASSEGRGADTQYF. CDR3 coding DNA: TGTGCCAGCAGTGAAGGTCGGGGGGCAGATACGCAGTATTTT.

The CDR3 nucleotides are TGTGCCAGCAGGTTTCAGGGTTGGTCCGTGGACTATGGCTACACCTTC. Its translation is CASRFQGWSVDYGYTF. The V and J genes are TRBV28 and TRBJ1-2; D is perhaps TRBD1 (5 bases). Between the trimmed V and J ends, which lost 6 bases and 3 bases, there was a span of 20 bases. Germline V lookup: CDR1 MDHEN, CDR2 SYDVKM. This CDR3 spans 16 amino acids.

The chain employs TRBV2 and TRBJ1-2; maybe TRBD1 (5 bases). Per germline, CDR1 SNHLY and CDR2 FYNNEI. Trimming cost V 2 bases and J 3 bases, with 13 bases left between them. The CDR3 is 15 amino acids. In DNA, the CDR3 is TGTGCCAGCAGTGAACAGACAGAAGCCCACTATGGCTACACCTTC. Amino acids: CASSEQTEAHYGYTF.

This clone is a singleton in its sample. This chain links TRBV13 with TRBJ2-2; 12 bases line up with TRBD2. V trimming: 5 bases; J trimming: 1 base; junction bases outside the gene matches: 5. This CDR3 region has 17 residues. The germline CDR1 and CDR2 sequences are PRHDT and FYEKMQ (reference sequence). The CDR3 DNA reads as TGTGCCAGCAGCCTCCGGACTAGCGGGGTGAACACCGGGGAGCTGTTTTTT. Encoded protein: CASSLRTSGVNTGELFF.

The chain uses TRBV6-5 and TRBJ1-2; D perhaps matches TRBD1 (6 bases). CDR1 and CDR2 from the germline V gene are MNHEY and SVGAGI. CDR3 length: 14 residues. The ends were cut back, 4 bases at V and 4 bases at J, with 13 bases in the middle. The CDR3 nucleotides read TGTGCCAGCAGTTTCTCCGGGACAACCTATGGCTACACCTTC. Translation gives CASSFSGTTYGYTF.

This sequence joins TRBV5-1 and TRBJ2-3; 8 bases are a match to TRBD1. V lost 4 bases and J lost 3; bases outside the gene matches: 13. Germline loops: CDR1 SGHRS, CDR2 YFSETQ. The CDR3 runs to 17 residues. CDR3 nucleotide sequence: TGCGCCAGCAGCCCCTCCCCGACAGGGGACGGAACAGATACGCAGTATTTT. Translating it yields CASSPSPTGDGTDTQYF.

The chain couples TRBV5-1 to TRBJ2-1, with TRBD2 identical over 7 bases. Unmatched junction bases numbered 15, after V lost 7 bases and J lost 5 bases. The CDR3 is 16 residues long. The germline gives CDR1 SGHRS, CDR2 YFSETQ. DNA for the CDR3: TGCGCCAGCGAGCCGGGGCTAGCGGAATTCAACAATGAGCAGTTCTTC. Translating gives CASEPGLAEFNNEQFF.

V is TRBV30 and J is TRBJ2-5; D perhaps matches TRBD2 (6 bases). The CDR3 extends over 15 amino acids. Trimming cost V 5 bases and J 5 bases, with 21 bases left between them. CDR1 and CDR2 (germline): GTSNPN, SVGIG (reference sequence). CDR3 protein: CAWAGAPAGLETQYF. CDR3 nucleotide sequence: TGTGCCTGGGCTGGGGCCCCGGCGGGACTTGAGACCCAGTACTTC.

The chain employs TRBV6-1 and TRBJ1-4, with a weak D call TRBD1 (6 bases). The ends were cut back, 8 bases at V and 7 bases at J, with 17 bases in the middle. CDR3 length equals 14 residues. CDR1 is MNHNS and CDR2 is SASEGT in the germline V gene. In DNA, the CDR3 is TGTGCCAGCTCGGAGGGGGGGTCTGGTGAAAAACTGTTTTTT. Amino acids: CASSEGGSGEKLFF.

V gene TRBV12-5 combines with J gene TRBJ1-5; 10 bases match TRBD1. Trimming took 4 bases from V and 0 from J; bases not matched to a gene: 18. This CDR3 spans 21 amino acids. Germline lookup yields CDR1 LGHNT and CDR2 FRNRAP. CDR3 in DNA: TGTGCTAGTGGTTGGGGACAGGGGACCGATCATAGGAATTATAGCAATCAGCCCCAGCATTTT. Protein product: CASGWGQGTDHRNYSNQPQHF.

The gene calls are TRBV29-1 and TRBJ1-2; no firm D call. CDR1 is SQVTM, CDR2 ANQGSEA, per germline. This CDR3 has 18 residues. V lost 5 bases to trimming and J lost 0 bases, with 25 bases between them. The chain's CDR3 is CSVLHTQPPVDTNYGYTF. CDR3 coding DNA: TGCAGCGTTTTGCATACTCAACCCCCCGTCGATACTAACTATGGCTACACCTTC. The full variable domain, in which reference TRBV29-1 and TRBJ1-2 provide the parts outside the CDR3, is SAVISQKPSRDICQRGTSLTIQCQVDSQVTMMFWYRQQPGQSLTLIATANQGSEATYESGFVIDKFPISRPNLTFSTLTVSNMSPEDSSIYLCSVLHTQPPVDTNYGYTFGSGTRLTVV.

V is TRBV4-3 and J is TRBJ2-1, with 13 nucleotides matching TRBD2. The CDR3 runs to 17 residues. Per the germline V gene, CDR1 is LGHNA and CDR2 is YSLEER. Trimming at V came to 0 bases and at J to 4 bases, leaving 3 bases not matched to a gene. The CDR3 nucleotides are TGCGCCAGCAGCCAAGAGGGACTAGCGGGAAATTACAATGAGCAGTTCTTC. This encodes CASSQEGLAGNYNEQFF.

The rearrangement uses TRBV7-6 and TRBJ2-5, with 7 bases identical to TRBD2. The CDR3 consists of 14 residues. Looked up from germline, CDR1 is SGHVS and CDR2 is FNYEAQ. The V and J ends lost 3 bases and 1 base, in that order; junction bases with no gene match: 2. CDR3 residues: CASSFSGPQETQYF. The CDR3, as DNA: TGTGCCAGCAGCTTTAGCGGGCCCCAAGAGACCCAGTACTTC.

The chain carries TRBV19 and TRBJ2-5; D is possibly TRBD1 (7 bases). Germline CDR1 LNHDA, CDR2 SQIVND (reference sequence). This CDR3 has 16 residues. Trimming left V 6 bases short and J 3 bases short, with 20 bases between. This CDR3 is CASSIPGGTAKETQYF. In DNA form, the CDR3 reads TGTGCCAGTAGCATTCCGGGCGGGACAGCCAAAGAGACCCAGTACTTC.

The chain employs TRBV19 and TRBJ2-7; 8 bases align to TRBD1. The germline V gene has CDR1 LNHDA and CDR2 SQIVND (reference sequence). V gave up 9 bases and J gave up 3 bases; unmatched junction bases: 13. The CDR3 contains 15 residues. CDR3 loop: CASRSGQGADYEQYF. CDR3 sequence (DNA): TGTGCCAGCCGATCGGGGCAGGGGGCAGACTACGAGCAGTACTTC.

The CDR3 here is CASRRTSGGQETQYF. In nucleotides, the CDR3 is TGTGCCAGCAGACGGACTAGCGGGGGGCAAGAGACCCAGTACTTC. The gene calls are TRBV6-5 and TRBJ2-5; 14 bases align to TRBD2. The germline CDR1 and CDR2 sequences are MNHEY and SVGAGI. CDR3 length: 15 residues. Germline trimming cut 6 bases from V and 2 bases from J; bases unmatched to any gene: 2.

The V call is TRBV9, the J call TRBJ1-1; D perhaps matches TRBD1 (6 bases). This CDR3 comprises 15 residues. The germline gives CDR1 SGDLS, CDR2 YYNGEE. The V and J ends lost 2 bases and 5 bases respectively, with 16 bases between them. The CDR3 DNA follows: TGTGCCAGCAGCGTTGAACCAGGGGTCGGGACTGAAGCTTTCTTT. Residues: CASSVEPGVGTEAFF.

The chain uses TRBV7-9 and TRBJ1-1; 12 bases are a match to TRBD1. Germline lookup yields CDR1 SEHNR and CDR2 FQNEAQ (reference sequence). V lost 5 bases and J lost 4; bases outside the gene matches: 5. This CDR3 comprises 15 residues. In DNA, the CDR3 is TGTGCCAGCAGCGGGGGACAGGGGGCCATCACTGAAGCTTTCTTT. This gives the protein CASSGGQGAITEAFF.

The sample holds one count of this clone. V and J are TRBV6-1 and TRBJ1-2; no reliable D call. Germline CDR1 and CDR2: MNHNS and SASEGT. The germline V and J ends were trimmed by 6 bases and 1 base, with 9 bases remaining between them. This CDR3 is built from 13 residues. CDR3 nucleotides: TGTGCCAGCAGCGAGCCTTTTAACTATGGCTACACCTTC. Translated: CASSEPFNYGYTF.

This chain links TRBV6-1 with TRBJ1-5; no clear D. The CDR3 is 12 residues long. CDR1 is MNHNS and CDR2 is SASEGT in the germline V gene. Trimming stripped 11 bases from V and 4 bases from J, with 12 bases between. DNA of the CDR3: TGTGCCGGGAGCTACAGTAATCAGCCCCAGCATTTT. Its protein product is CAGSYSNQPQHF.

The gene calls are TRBV9 and TRBJ1-1, with D unresolved. CDR1 is SGDLS and CDR2 is YYNGEE in the germline V gene. The CDR3 extends over 14 amino acids. The V end was cut by 0 bases, the J end by 4 bases, with 10 bases between. This CDR3 is CASSVGRRSTEAFF. CDR3 DNA: TGTGCCAGCAGCGTAGGGCGGAGAAGCACTGAAGCTTTCTTT.

The V call is TRBV2, the J call TRBJ1-5; D not certain. V lost 4 bases, J lost 4 bases, and 8 bases lay in between. The length of the CDR3 is 13 residues. The germline CDR1 and CDR2 sequences are SNHLY and FYNNEI. For the CDR3, the DNA is TGTGCCAGCAGTGGCGGGCTAAATCAGCCCCAGCATTTT. Its protein is CASSGGLNQPQHF.

The V call is TRBV7-2, the J call TRBJ1-2; 7 nucleotides agree with TRBD1. V gave up 3 bases and J gave up 7 bases; unmatched junction bases: 2. The CDR3 runs to 12 residues. Germline values: CDR1 SGHTA, CDR2 FQGNSA. For the CDR3, the DNA is TGTGCCAGCAGCTTTCCAGGGGGTGGCTACACCTTC. It is translated as CASSFPGGGYTF.

The genes are TRBV5-4 and TRBJ1-2; 7 bases map to TRBD1. This CDR3 is 15 amino acids long. Germline values: CDR1 SGHNT, CDR2 YYREEE (reference sequence). J gave up 3 bases and V 1 base, and 6 bases lay outside the gene matches. The CDR3 DNA reads as TGTGCCAGCAGCTTGACGACAGGGACGTACTATGGCTACACCTTC. It codes for CASSLTTGTYYGYTF.

The V gene is TRBV7-9, the J gene TRBJ1-2; a weak D match, TRBD1 (5 bases). The V end was cut by 1 base, the J end by 7 bases, with 10 bases between. The CDR3 totals 13 residues. Germline values: CDR1 SEHNR, CDR2 FQNEAQ (reference sequence). The CDR3 region has the DNA TGTGCCAGCAGCTTAGTTACAGGCGGTGGCTACACCTTC. It codes for CASSLVTGGGYTF.